Included here is one T cell receptor (beta chain) sequence, with context. Germline V gene sequence: CDR1 SQVTM, CDR2 ANQGSEA. V shed 8 bases and J 5 bases; nucleotides not matched to a gene: 16. CDR3 length: 16 amino acids. These data are taken from a study of control samples from healthy donors and cancer patients. Profiling relied on immunoSEQ multiplex PCR, and the TCRdb table lists in-frame clones only, not all of them. Of fewer than 150,000 clones listed, approximately 90% are singletons. The specimen was blood. This clonotype was sampled from a woman aged 18-29 years in good health. The J gene is TRBJ2-7, the V gene TRBV29-1; the match to TRBD2 covers 12 bases. CDR3 sequence reads: CSPGLAGLHRSHEQYF. In DNA, the CDR3 is TGCAGCCCAGGACTAGCGGGGCTCCATAGGTCCCACGAGCAGTACTTC.